Sequencing of this T cell receptor (beta chain) was carried out in a study of blood T cell repertoires in COVID-19. Study background: Sources were T cells, B-cell-depleted T cells, or PBMCs; the material itself was cDNA or gDNA.

The CDR3 runs 11 residues. CDR1 is SQVTM, CDR2 ANQGSEA, per germline. Trimming took 6 bases from V and 8 from J, leaving 11 bases between them. The Seattle patients joined while their infection was active and were tracked longitudinally afterward. How the authors handled the data: Amplification of reference gene primers provided the estimated nucleated cell counts. Clones were sequenced by immunoSEQ multiplex PCR, and TCRdb holds only the in-frame ones, with some missing. D and trimming were read from the DNA, whereas the V and J calls and clone size are those reported in that table. Among around 480,000 clones listed, approximately 89% were seen once.

This clonotype was sampled from a woman in her forties or fifties with COVID-19, enrolled during active disease. Sequencing used peripheral blood. The chain links TRBV29-1 to TRBJ1-3, with no clear D. For the CDR3, the DNA is TGCAGCGTGAGGGCGGGAGACACCATATATTTT. The encoded protein is CSVRAGDTIYF.